This T cell receptor (beta chain) appears in the sequencing data of a study of blood T cell repertoires in COVID-19. Study in general: Collection of acute and convalescent COVID-19 samples took place in the United States, Italy and Spain. The cDNA or gDNA used as material had been derived from T cells, B-cell-depleted T cells, or PBMCs.

Germline-derived CDR1 and CDR2 are LNHDA and SQIVND (reference sequence). This CDR3 has 15 amino acids. J gave up 4 bases and V 9 bases, and 14 bases lay outside the gene matches. Authors' processing steps: Quantification of nucleated cells was approximated via reference gene primer amplification. Clones were read by immunoSEQ multiplex PCR, and TCRdb kept only the in-frame ones, dropping some. The V and J calls and clone size are taken from that table; D and trimming were inferred from the DNA. The sample has about 130,000 clones; about 90% are singletons. The source of this sequence is a woman aged 60 to 75 with acute or convalescent COVID-19. Sequences were obtained from peripheral blood. The J gene is TRBJ1-2, the V gene TRBV19; TRBD1 matches at 7 bases. The CDR3 sequence: CARNYPGQSGYGYTF. Written as DNA, the CDR3 is TGTGCCAGAAACTATCCGGGACAGTCGGGCTATGGCTACACCTTC.